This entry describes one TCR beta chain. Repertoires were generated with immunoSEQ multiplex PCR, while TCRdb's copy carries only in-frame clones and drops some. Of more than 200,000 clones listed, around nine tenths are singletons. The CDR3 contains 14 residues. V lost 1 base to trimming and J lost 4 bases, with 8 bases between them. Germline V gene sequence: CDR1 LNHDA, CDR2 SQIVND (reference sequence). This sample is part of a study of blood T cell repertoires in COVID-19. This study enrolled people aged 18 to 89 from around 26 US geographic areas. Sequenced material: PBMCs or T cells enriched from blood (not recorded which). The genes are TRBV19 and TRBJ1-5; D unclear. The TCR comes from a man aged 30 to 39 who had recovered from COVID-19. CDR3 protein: CASSIVPLNQPQHF. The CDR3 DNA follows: TGTGCCAGTAGTATAGTTCCCCTAAATCAGCCCCAGCATTTT.